What follows are 2 T cell receptor beta chains derived from one specimen sequenced in a study of T cells in Graves' hyperthyroidism and ophthalmopathy. Amplification of TCR beta CDR3 regions was performed using RNA transcripts as template. The HTBI set primed first-round TCR CDR3 RT-PCR. TCRdb called the multiplex PCR reads again in MiXCR, with one record for every CDR3 protein. Among about 560,000 distinct CDR3 sequences listed, 14% were seen once. Sequenced input: blood. The receptors were gathered from a woman aged 40 to 50 with Graves' hyperthyroidism.

The chain combines TRBV20-1 with TRBJ1-2; D uncertain. V was shortened by 4 bases and J by 8 bases, with 14 bases between the two germline ends. Germline V lookup: CDR1 DFQATT, CDR2 SNEGSKA (reference sequence). The CDR3 has 12 residues. The CDR3 protein is CSATGWARGYTF. The CDR3 DNA reads as TGCAGTGCTACCGGATGGGCAAGGGGCTACACCTTC.

This clonotype was picked up many times. The chain combines TRBV27 with TRBJ2-1, with D tentatively TRBD2 (5 bases). The length of the CDR3 is 17 residues. V was clipped by 5 bases and J by 0 bases, with 17 bases between them. Looked up from germline, CDR1 is MNHEY and CDR2 is SMNVEV (reference sequence). CDR3 region: CASSERISSGSYNEQFF. As DNA, the CDR3 is TGTGCCAGCAGTGAACGAATAAGCAGCGGCTCCTACAATGAGCAGTTCTTC.